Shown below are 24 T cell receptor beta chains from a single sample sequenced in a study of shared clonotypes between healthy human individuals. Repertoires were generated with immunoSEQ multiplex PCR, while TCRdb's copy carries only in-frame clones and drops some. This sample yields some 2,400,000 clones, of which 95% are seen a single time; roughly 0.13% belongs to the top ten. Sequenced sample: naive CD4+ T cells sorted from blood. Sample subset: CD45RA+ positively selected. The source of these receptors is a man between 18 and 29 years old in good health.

CDR3 in amino acids: CASSPGQGVPQPQHF. The DNA of the CDR3 is TGCGCCAGCAGCCCGGGACAGGGCGTGCCCCAGCCCCAGCATTTT. The rearrangement links TRBV5-1 to TRBJ1-5, with 9 positions matching TRBD1. V was clipped by 4 bases and J by 7 bases; unmatched bases: 9. Germline V gene lookup returns CDR1 SGHRS and CDR2 YFSETQ. The CDR3 has 15 residues.

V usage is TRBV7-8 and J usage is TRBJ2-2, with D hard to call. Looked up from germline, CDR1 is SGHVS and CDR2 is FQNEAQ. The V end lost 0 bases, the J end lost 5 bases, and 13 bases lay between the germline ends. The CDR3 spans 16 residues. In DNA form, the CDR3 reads TGTGCCAGCAGCTTAGCGCCAGGATTGATTACCGGGGAGCTGTTTTTT. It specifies CASSLAPGLITGELFF.

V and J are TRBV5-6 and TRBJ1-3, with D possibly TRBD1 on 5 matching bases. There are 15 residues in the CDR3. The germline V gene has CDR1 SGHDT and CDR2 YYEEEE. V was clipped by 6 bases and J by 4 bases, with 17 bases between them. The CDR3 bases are TGTGCCAGCACCGACTCCGGGACCGGAGGAAACACCATATATTTT. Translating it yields CASTDSGTGGNTIYF.

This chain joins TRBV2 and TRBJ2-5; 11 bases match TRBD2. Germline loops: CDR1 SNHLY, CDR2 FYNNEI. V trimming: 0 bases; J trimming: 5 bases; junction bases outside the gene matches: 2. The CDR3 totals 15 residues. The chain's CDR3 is CASSEAPSGRETQYF. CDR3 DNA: TGTGCCAGCAGTGAAGCTCCTAGCGGGAGGGAGACCCAGTACTTC. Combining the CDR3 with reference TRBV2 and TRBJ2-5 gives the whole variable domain EPEVTQTPSHQVTQMGQEVILRCVPISNHLYFYWYRQILGQKVEFLVSFYNNEISEKSEIFDDQFSVERPDGSNFTLKIRSTKLEDSAMYFCASSEAPSGRETQYFGPGTRLLVL.

In DNA form, the CDR3 reads TGTGCCAGCAGCGTAGGAGGGTTTTCGATGAATCAGCCCCAGCATTTT. Encoded protein: CASSVGGFSMNQPQHF. The rearrangement uses TRBV9 and TRBJ1-5; the D is unclear. V was clipped by 0 bases and J by 4 bases, with 14 bases between them. The CDR3 sequence is 16 residues long. CDR1 is SGDLS and CDR2 is YYNGEE in the germline V gene. The full variable domain, completed using reference TRBV9 and TRBJ1-5, is DSGVTQTPKHLITATGQRVTLRCSPRSGDLSVYWYQQSLDQGLQFLIQYYNGEERAKGNILERFSAQQFPDLHSELNLSSLELGDSALYFCASSVGGFSMNQPQHFGDGTRLSIL.

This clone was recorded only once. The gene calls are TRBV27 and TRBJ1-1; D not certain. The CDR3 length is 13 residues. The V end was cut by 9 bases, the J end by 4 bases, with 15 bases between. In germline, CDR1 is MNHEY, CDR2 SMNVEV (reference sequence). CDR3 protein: CARFYYGSTEAFF. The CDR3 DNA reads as TGTGCCAGGTTTTATTACGGCAGCACTGAAGCTTTCTTT.

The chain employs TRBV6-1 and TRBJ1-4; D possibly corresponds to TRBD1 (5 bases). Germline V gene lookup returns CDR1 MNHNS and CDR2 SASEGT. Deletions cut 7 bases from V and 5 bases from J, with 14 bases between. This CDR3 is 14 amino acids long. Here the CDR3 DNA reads TGTGCCAGCACCTTGGTGGGGGTGAATGAAAAACTGTTTTTT. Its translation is CASTLVGVNEKLFF.

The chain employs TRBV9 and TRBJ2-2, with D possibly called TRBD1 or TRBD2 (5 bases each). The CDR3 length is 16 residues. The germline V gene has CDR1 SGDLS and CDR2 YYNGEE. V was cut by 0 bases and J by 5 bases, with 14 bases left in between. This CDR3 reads CASSVDWQGVTGELFF. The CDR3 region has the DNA TGTGCCAGCAGCGTAGACTGGCAGGGAGTAACCGGGGAGCTGTTTTTT. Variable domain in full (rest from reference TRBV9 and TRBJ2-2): DSGVTQTPKHLITATGQRVTLRCSPRSGDLSVYWYQQSLDQGLQFLIQYYNGEERAKGNILERFSAQQFPDLHSELNLSSLELGDSALYFCASSVDWQGVTGELFFGEGSRLTVL.

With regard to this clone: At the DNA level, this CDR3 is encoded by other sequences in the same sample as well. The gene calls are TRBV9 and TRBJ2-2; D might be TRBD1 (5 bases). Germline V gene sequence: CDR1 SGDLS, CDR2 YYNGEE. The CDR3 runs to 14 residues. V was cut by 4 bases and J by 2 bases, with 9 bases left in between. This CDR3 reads CASSPRTNTGELFF. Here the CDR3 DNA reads TGTGCCAGCAGCCCCCGGACAAACACCGGGGAGCTGTTTTTT.

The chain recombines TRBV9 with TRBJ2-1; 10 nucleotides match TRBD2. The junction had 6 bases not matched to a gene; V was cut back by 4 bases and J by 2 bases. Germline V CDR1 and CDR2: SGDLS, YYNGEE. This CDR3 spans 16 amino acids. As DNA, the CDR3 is TGTGCCAGCAGCTTCCAACTAGCGGGGACCTACAATGAGCAGTTCTTC. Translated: CASSFQLAGTYNEQFF.

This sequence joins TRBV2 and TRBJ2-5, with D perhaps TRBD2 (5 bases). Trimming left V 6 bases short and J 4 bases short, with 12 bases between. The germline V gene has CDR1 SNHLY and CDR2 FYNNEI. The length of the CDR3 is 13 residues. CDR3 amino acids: CASSGMTLETQYF. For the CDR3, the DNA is TGTGCCAGCAGCGGGATGACTTTAGAGACCCAGTACTTC.

The CDR3 protein is CASSWPGRYEQYF. The CDR3 DNA is TGTGCCAGCAGTTGGCCGGGCCGCTACGAGCAGTACTTC. This sequence joins TRBV6-5 and TRBJ2-7; D uncertain. The germline V gene has CDR1 MNHEY and CDR2 SVGAGI. The CDR3 is made up of 13 amino acids. Between the trimmed V and J ends, which lost 4 bases and 3 bases, there was a span of 10 bases.

CDR3 protein: CASSLFNTVSEKLFF. CDR3 coding DNA: TGTGCCAGCAGTTTATTTAATACGGTTTCGGAAAAACTGTTTTTT. This chain links TRBV27 with TRBJ1-4; D uncertain. The CDR3 length is 15 residues. Germline CDR1 and CDR2: MNHEY and SMNVEV (reference sequence). V lost 1 base and J lost 8, with 14 bases in between.

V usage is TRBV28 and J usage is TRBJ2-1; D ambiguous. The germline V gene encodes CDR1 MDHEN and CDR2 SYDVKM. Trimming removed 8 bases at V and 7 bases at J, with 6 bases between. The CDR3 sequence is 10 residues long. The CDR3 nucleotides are TGTGCCAGCGGTCCGAATGAGCAGTTCTTC. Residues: CASGPNEQFF.

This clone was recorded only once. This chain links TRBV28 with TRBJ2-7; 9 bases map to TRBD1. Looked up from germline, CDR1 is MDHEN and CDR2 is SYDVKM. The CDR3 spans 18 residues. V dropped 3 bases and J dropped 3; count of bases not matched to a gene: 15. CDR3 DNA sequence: TGTGCCAGCAGTTTCGAGGGACAGGGCATCGTTGCGATCTACGAGCAGTACTTC. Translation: CASSFEGQGIVAIYEQYF.

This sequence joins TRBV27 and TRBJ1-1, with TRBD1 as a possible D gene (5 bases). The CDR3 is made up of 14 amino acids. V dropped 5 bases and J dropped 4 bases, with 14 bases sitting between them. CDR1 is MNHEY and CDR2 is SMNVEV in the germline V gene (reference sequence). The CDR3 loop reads CASSPRGGFTEAFF. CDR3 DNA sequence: TGTGCCAGCAGTCCCCGTGGGGGATTCACTGAAGCTTTCTTT.

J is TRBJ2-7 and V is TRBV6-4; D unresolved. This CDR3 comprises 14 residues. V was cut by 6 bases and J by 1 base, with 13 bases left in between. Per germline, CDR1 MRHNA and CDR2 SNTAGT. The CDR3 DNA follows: TGTGCCAGCAGCCCCGATATGCAGTCCTACGAGCAGTACTTC. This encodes CASSPDMQSYEQYF.

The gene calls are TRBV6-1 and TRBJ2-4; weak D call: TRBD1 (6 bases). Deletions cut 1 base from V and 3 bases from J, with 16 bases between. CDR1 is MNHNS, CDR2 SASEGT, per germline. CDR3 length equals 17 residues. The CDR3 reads CASSEELGAHVKNIQYF. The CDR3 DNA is TGTGCCAGCAGTGAAGAGCTGGGGGCACATGTCAAAAACATTCAGTACTTC.

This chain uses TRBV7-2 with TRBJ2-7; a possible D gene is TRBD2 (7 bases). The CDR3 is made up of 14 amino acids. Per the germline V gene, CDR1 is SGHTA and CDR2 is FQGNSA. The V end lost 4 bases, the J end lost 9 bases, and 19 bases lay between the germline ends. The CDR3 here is CASSSLEGGRRQYF. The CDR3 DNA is TGTGCCAGCAGCTCCCTTGAGGGGGGGCGTAGGCAGTACTTC. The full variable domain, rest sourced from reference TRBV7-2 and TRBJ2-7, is GAGVSQSPSNKVTEKGKDVELRCDPISGHTALYWYRQSLGQGLEFLIYFQGNSAPDKSGLPSDRFSAERTGGSVSTLTIQRTQQEDSAVYLCASSSLEGGRRQYFGPGTRLTVT.

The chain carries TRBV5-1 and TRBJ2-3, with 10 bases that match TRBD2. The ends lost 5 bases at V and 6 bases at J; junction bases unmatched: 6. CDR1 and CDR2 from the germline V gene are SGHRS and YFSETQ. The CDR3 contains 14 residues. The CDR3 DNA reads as TGCGCCAGCAGAAATCTAGCGGGAGTCGATACGCAGTATTTT. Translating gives CASRNLAGVDTQYF.

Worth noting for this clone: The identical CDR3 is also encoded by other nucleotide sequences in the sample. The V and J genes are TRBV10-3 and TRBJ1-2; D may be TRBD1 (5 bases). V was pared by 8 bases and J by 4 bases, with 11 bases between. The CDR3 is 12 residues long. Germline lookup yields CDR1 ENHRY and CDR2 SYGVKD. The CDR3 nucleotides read TGTGCCATCTCGGAACAGGCCTATGGCTACACCTTC. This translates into CAISEQAYGYTF.

The CDR3 region has the DNA TGTGCCAGCAGTCGTCCACTGGGCTCTGGGGCCAACGTCCTGACTTTC. It specifies CASSRPLGSGANVLTF. The chain employs TRBV28 and TRBJ2-6; D not resolved. The CDR3 spans 16 residues. The V gene lost 5 bases and the J gene lost 0 bases, with 11 bases spanning the gap. The germline V gene has CDR1 MDHEN and CDR2 SYDVKM.

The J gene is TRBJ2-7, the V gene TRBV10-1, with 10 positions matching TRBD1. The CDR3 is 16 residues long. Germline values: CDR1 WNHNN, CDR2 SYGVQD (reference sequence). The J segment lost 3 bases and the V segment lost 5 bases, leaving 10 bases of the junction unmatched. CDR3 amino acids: CASSPRWGQGNYEQYF. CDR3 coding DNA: TGCGCCAGCAGTCCCCGTTGGGGACAGGGGAACTACGAGCAGTACTTC.

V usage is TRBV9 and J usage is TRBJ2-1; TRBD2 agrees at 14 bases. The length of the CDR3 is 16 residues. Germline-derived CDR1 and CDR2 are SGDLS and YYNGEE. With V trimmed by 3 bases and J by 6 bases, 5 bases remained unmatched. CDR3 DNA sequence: TGTGCCAGCAGCGCACGACTAGCGGGAGGGCCCAATGAGCAGTTCTTC. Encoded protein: CASSARLAGGPNEQFF.